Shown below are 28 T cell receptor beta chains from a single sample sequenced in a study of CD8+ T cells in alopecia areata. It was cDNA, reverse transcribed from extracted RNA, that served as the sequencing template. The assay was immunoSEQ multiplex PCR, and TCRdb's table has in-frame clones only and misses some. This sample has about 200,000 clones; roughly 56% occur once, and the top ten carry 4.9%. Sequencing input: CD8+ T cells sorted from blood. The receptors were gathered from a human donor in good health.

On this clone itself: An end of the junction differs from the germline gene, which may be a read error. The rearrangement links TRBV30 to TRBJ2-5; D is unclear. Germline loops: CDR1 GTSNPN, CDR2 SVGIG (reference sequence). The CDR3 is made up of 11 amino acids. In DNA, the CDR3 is TGTGCCTGGAGTGTTTCCGACACCCCGTACTTC. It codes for CAWSVSDTPYF.

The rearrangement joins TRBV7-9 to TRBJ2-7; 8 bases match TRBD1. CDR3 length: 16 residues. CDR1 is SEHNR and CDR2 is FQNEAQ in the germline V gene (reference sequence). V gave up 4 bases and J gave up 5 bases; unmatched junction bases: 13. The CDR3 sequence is CASSSGQAASLDEQYF. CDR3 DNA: TGTGCCAGCAGCTCGGGACAGGCAGCGTCCCTCGACGAGCAGTACTTC. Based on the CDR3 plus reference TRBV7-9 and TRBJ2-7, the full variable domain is DTGVSQNPRHKITKRGQNVTFRCDPISEHNRLYWYRQTLGQGPEFLTYFQNEAQLEKSRLLSDRFSAERPKGSFSTLEIQRTEQGDSAMYLCASSSGQAASLDEQYFGPGTRLTVT.

CDR3 sequence (DNA): TGTGCCAGCAGTGTAACGCCCAACAATGGTCCCCAGTACTTC. Protein: CASSVTPNNGPQYF. The chain recombines TRBV2 with TRBJ2-5; unclear D gene. Germline values: CDR1 SNHLY, CDR2 FYNNEI. V was shortened by 4 bases and J by 9 bases, with 18 bases between the two germline ends. CDR3 length: 14 residues. Supplemented by reference TRBV2 and TRBJ2-5, the full variable domain reads EPEVTQTPSHQVTQMGQEVILRCVPISNHLYFYWYRQILGQKVEFLVSFYNNEISEKSEIFDDQFSVERPDGSNFTLKIRSTKLEDSAMYFCASSVTPNNGPQYFGPGTRLLVL.

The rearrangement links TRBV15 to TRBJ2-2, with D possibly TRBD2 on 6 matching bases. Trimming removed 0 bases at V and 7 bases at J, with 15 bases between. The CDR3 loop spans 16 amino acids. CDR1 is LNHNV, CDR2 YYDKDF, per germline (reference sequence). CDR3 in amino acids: CATSREALGEDGELFF. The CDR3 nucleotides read TGTGCCACCAGCAGAGAGGCTTTAGGGGAGGACGGGGAGCTGTTTTTT.

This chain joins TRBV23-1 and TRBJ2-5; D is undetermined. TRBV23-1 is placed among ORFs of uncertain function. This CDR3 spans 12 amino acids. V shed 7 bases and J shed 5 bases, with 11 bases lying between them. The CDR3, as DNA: TGCGCCAGCAAAGGCAGATGGGAGACCCAGTACTTC. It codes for CASKGRWETQYF.

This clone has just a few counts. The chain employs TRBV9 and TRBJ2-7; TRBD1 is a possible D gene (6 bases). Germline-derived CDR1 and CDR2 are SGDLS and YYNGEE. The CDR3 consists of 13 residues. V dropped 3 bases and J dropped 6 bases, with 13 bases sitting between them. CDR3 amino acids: CASSGLQGTEQYF. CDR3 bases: TGTGCCAGCAGCGGACTACAGGGCACCGAGCAGTACTTC.

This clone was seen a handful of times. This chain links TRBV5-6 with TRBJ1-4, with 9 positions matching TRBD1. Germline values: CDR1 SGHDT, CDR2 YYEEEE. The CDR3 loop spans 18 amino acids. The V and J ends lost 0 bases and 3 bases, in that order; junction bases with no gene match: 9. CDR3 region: CASSLAPGQGVANEKLFF. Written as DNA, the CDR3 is TGTGCCAGCAGCTTGGCTCCGGGACAGGGCGTCGCTAATGAAAAACTGTTTTTT.

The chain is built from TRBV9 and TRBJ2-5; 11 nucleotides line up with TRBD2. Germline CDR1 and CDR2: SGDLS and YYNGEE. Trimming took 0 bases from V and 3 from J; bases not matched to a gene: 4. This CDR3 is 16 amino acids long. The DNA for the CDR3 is TGTGCCAGCAGCGTAGTGGCTAGCGGGGGGAAAGAGACCCAGTACTTC. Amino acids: CASSVVASGGKETQYF.

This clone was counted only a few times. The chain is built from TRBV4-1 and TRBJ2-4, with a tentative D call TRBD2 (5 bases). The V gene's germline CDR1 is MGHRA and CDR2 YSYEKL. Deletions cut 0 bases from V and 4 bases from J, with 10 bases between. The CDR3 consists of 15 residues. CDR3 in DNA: TGCGCCAGCAGCCAAGATGATAGGGAGAAAAACATTCAGTACTTC. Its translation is CASSQDDREKNIQYF.

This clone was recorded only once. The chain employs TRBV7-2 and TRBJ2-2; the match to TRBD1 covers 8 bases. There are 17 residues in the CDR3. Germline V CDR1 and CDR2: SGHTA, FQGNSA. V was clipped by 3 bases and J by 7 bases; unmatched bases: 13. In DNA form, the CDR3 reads TGTGCCAGCAGCTTGGACCTCGACAGGGGCATGGGCGGGGAGCTGTTTTTT. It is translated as CASSLDLDRGMGGELFF.

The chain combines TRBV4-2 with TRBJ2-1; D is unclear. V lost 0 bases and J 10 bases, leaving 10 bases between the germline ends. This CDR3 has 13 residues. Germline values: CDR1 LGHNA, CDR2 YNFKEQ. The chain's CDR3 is CASSQDIAYEQFF. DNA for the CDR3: TGTGCCAGCAGCCAAGATATCGCATACGAGCAGTTCTTC.

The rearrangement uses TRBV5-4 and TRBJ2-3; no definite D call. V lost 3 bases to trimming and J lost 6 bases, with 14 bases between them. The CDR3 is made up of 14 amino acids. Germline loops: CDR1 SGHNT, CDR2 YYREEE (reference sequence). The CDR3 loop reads CASSYIGLGDTQYF. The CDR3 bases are TGTGCCAGCAGCTACATCGGGCTAGGGGATACGCAGTATTTT.

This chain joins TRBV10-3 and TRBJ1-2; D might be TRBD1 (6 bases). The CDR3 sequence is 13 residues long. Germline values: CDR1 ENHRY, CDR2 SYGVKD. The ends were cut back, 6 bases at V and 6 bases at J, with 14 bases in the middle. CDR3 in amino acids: CAISPRGEDGYTF. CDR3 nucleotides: TGTGCCATCAGCCCGAGGGGGGAAGATGGCTACACCTTC.

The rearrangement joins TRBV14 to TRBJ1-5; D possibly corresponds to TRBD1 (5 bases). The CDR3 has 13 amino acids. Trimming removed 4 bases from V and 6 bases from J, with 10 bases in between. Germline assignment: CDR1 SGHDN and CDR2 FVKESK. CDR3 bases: TGTGCCAGCAGCCCTCAGGGAGGTCAGCCCCAGCATTTT. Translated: CASSPQGGQPQHF.

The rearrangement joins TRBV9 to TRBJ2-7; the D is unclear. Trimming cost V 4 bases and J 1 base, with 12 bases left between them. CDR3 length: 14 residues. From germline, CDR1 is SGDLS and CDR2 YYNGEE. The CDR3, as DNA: TGTGCCAGCAGCCCCACGGTCGGGTCCTACGAGCAGTACTTC. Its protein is CASSPTVGSYEQYF.

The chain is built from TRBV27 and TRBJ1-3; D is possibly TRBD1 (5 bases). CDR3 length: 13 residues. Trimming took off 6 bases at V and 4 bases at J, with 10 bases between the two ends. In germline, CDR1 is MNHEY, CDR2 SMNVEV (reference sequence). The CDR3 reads CASSQGSGNTIYF. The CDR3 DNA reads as TGTGCCAGCAGCCAGGGATCAGGAAACACCATATATTTT.

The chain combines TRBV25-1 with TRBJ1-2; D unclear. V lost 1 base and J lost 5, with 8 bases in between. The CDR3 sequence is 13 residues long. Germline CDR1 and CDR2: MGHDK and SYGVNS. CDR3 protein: CASSEWAAYGYTF. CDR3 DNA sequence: TGTGCCAGCAGTGAATGGGCAGCTTATGGCTACACCTTC.

The CDR3 DNA is TGCAGCGACAGGGGTTGGATTGAAGCTTTCTTT. It encodes CSDRGWIEAFF. The rearrangement joins TRBV29-1 to TRBJ1-1; 7 nucleotides line up with TRBD1. The germline V gene encodes CDR1 SQVTM and CDR2 ANQGSEA. V was pared by 7 bases and J by 7 bases, with 6 bases of the junction left unmatched. This CDR3 is 11 amino acids long. Full variable domain (remainder filled in from reference TRBV29-1 and TRBJ1-1): SAVISQKPSRDICQRGTSLTIQCQVDSQVTMMFWYRQQPGQSLTLIATANQGSEATYESGFVIDKFPISRPNLTFSTLTVSNMSPEDSSIYLCSDRGWIEAFFGQGTRLTVV.

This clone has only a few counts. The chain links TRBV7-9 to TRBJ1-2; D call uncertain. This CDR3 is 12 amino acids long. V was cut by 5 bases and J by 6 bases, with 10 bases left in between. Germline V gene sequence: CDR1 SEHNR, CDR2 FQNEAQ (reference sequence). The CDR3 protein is CASSPDWDGYTF. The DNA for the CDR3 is TGTGCCAGCAGCCCAGACTGGGATGGCTACACCTTC.

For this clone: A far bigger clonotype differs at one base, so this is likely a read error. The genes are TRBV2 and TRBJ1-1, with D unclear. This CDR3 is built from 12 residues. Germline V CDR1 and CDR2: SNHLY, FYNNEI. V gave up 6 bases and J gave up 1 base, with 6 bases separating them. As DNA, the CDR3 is TGTGCCAGCAGCTACAGGAACACTGAAGCTTTCTTT. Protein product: CASSYRNTEAFF.

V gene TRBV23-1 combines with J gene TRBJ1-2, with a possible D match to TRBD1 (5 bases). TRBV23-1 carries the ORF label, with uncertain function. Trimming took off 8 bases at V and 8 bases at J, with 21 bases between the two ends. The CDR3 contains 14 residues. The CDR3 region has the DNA TGCGCCAGCCTGGGGGAGGCCCCTCCTAGGGGCTACACCTTC. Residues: CASLGEAPPRGYTF.

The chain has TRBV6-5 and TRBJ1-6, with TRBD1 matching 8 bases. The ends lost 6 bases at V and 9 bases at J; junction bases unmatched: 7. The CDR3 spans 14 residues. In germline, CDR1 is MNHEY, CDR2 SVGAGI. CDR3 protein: CASSLTGVASPLHF. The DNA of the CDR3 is TGTGCCAGCAGCCTGACAGGGGTGGCTTCACCCCTCCACTTT.

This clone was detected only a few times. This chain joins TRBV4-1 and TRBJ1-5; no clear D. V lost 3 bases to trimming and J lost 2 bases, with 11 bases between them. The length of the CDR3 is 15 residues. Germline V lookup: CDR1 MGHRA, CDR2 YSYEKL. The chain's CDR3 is CASSQEGRGNQPQHF. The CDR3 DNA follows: TGCGCCAGCAGCCAGGAAGGTAGAGGCAATCAGCCCCAGCATTTT.

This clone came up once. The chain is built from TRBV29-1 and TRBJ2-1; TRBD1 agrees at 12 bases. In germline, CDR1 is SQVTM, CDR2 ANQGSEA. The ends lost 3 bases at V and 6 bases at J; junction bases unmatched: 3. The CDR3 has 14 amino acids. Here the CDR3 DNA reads TGCAGCGTTGAGGGACAGGGGGCTTTCAATGAGCAGTTCTTC. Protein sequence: CSVEGQGAFNEQFF.

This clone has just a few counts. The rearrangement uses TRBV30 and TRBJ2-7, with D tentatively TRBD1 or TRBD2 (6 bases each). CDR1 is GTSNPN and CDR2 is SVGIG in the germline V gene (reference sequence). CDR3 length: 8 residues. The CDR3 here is CADGGGYF. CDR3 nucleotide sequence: TGTGCTGATGGAGGGGGGTACTTC.

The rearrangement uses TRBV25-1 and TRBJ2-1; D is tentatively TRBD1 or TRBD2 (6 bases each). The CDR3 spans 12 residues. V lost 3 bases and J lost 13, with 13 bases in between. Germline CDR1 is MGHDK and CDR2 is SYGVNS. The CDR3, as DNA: TGTGCCAGCAGTGACGGGGGCCATGTTCAGTTCTTC. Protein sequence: CASSDGGHVQFF.

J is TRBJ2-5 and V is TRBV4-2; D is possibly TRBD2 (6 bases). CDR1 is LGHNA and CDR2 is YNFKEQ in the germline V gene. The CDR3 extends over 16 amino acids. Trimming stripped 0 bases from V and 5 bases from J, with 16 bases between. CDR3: CASSQEGTSRVETQYF. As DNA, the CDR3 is TGTGCCAGCAGCCAAGAAGGAACTAGCAGGGTCGAGACCCAGTACTTC.

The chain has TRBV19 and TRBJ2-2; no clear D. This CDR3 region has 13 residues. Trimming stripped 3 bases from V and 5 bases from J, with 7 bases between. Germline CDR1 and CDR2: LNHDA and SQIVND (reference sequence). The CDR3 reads CASSIAGTGELFF. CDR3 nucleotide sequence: TGTGCCAGTAGTATTGCAGGTACCGGGGAGCTGTTTTTT.